This T cell receptor beta chain is drawn from a study of blood T cell repertoires in COVID-19. In the study overall: The study drew acute and convalescent COVID-19 samples from the United States, Italy and Spain. Nucleic acid was either cDNA or gDNA, and it came from T cells, B-cell-depleted T cells, or PBMCs.

V dropped 0 bases and J dropped 1 base, with 9 bases sitting between them. Germline V gene lookup returns CDR1 MNHNY and CDR2 SVGAGI (reference sequence). This CDR3 comprises 15 residues. Here immunoSEQ multiplex PCR was the method, and the copy in TCRdb shows in-frame clones only, minus some. The sample consists of around 150,000 clones, roughly 81% of them appearing once. The chain links TRBV6-6 to TRBJ1-2, with D possibly TRBD1 on 6 matching bases. This TCR was sampled from a woman aged 50 to 60 with active or convalescent COVID-19. The sample comprised peripheral blood. The CDR3 loop reads CASSYSRTDNYGYTF. Written as DNA, the CDR3 is TGTGCCAGCAGTTACTCCCGGACAGATAACTATGGCTACACCTTC.